Presented here are 16 T cell receptor beta chains from one specimen sequenced in a study of blood T cell repertoires in COVID-19. Using immunoSEQ multiplex PCR, the repertoire was profiled, and TCRdb retains in-frame clones only, with some absent. The table lists roughly 150,000 clones, roughly 80% of them singletons, with 6.5% to 9.5% in the top ten. The source material was peripheral blood. These TCRs come from a woman of 80 years or more with COVID-19, enrolled during active disease.

The chain employs TRBV2 and TRBJ1-2, with D perhaps TRBD1 (6 bases). Trimming took 7 bases from V and 7 from J, leaving 16 bases between them. Germline loops: CDR1 SNHLY, CDR2 FYNNEI. CDR3 size: 13 residues. CDR3 coding DNA: TGTGCCAGCACCCCGGGACATCTTATTGGCTACACCTTC. Translated, it gives CASTPGHLIGYTF.

The gene calls are TRBV5-4 and TRBJ1-2; 10 bases are a match to TRBD1. The length of the CDR3 is 16 residues. After removal of 1 base from V and 8 bases from J, the junction contained 11 bases not matched to a gene. Germline V CDR1 and CDR2: SGHNT, YYREEE (reference sequence). CDR3 protein: CASSLPGGQGVGGYTF. CDR3 coding DNA: TGTGCCAGCAGCTTGCCAGGAGGACAGGGGGTAGGAGGCTACACCTTC. Full variable domain (remainder filled in from reference TRBV5-4 and TRBJ1-2): ETGVTQSPTHLIKTRGQQVTLRCSSQSGHNTVSWYQQALGQGPQFIFQYYREEENGRGNFPPRFSGLQFPNYSSELNVNALELDDSALYLCASSLPGGQGVGGYTFGSGTRLTVV.

The chain has TRBV7-9 and TRBJ1-1; D uncertain. The germline V gene encodes CDR1 SEHNR and CDR2 FQNEAQ (reference sequence). Trimming removed 0 bases from V and 2 bases from J, with 7 bases in between. CDR3 length: 14 residues. CDR3 in DNA: TGTGCCAGCAGCTTAGCGGCAGGAAACACTGAAGCTTTCTTT. Translation: CASSLAAGNTEAFF.

The CDR3 coding sequence is TGTGCCAGCAGTTCTAGGACAGGGGAAAATGGCTACACCTTC. Its protein is CASSSRTGENGYTF. This chain uses TRBV27 with TRBJ1-2, with 9 bases identical to TRBD1. Germline trimming cut 4 bases from V and 6 bases from J; bases unmatched to any gene: 6. CDR3 length equals 14 residues. Per germline, CDR1 MNHEY and CDR2 SMNVEV (reference sequence).

The chain recombines TRBV12-3 or TRBV12-4 with TRBJ1-5; the D is unclear. The CDR3 runs 12 residues. Trimming removed 4 bases from V and 11 bases from J, with 12 bases in between. The CDR3 sequence is CASSSHPGTQHF. The CDR3 DNA follows: TGTGCCAGCAGTTCGCACCCCGGGACCCAGCATTTT.

This clone was detected only once. V is TRBV2 and J is TRBJ1-1, with D perhaps matching TRBD1 (6 bases). Germline V lookup: CDR1 SNHLY, CDR2 FYNNEI. V was pared by 1 base and J by 7 bases, with 13 bases between. This CDR3 comprises 14 residues. The CDR3 region is CASSEGGGSNEAFF. As DNA, the CDR3 is TGTGCCAGCAGTGAAGGAGGGGGTTCCAATGAAGCTTTCTTT.

The genes are TRBV27 and TRBJ1-5; D unresolved. Trimming took 2 bases from V and 6 from J, leaving 8 bases between them. CDR3 size: 13 residues. The germline V gene encodes CDR1 MNHEY and CDR2 SMNVEV (reference sequence). In DNA form, the CDR3 reads TGTGCCAGCAGTTTACGGGTTTCTCAGCCCCAGCATTTT. Protein: CASSLRVSQPQHF.

The chain links TRBV28 to TRBJ1-5; D unclear. The CDR3 is 15 residues long. V was cut by 6 bases and J by 0 bases, with 12 bases left in between. Germline V lookup: CDR1 MDHEN, CDR2 SYDVKM. This CDR3 reads CASSWAPVSNQPQHF. The CDR3 DNA follows: TGTGCCAGCAGCTGGGCACCCGTTAGCAATCAGCCCCAGCATTTT.

The gene calls are TRBV18 and TRBJ1-1; tentative D call: TRBD1 (6 bases). The CDR3 loop spans 15 amino acids. Germline CDR1 is KGHSH and CDR2 is LQKENI. V was trimmed by 5 bases and J by 4 bases, leaving 17 bases between them. CDR3 protein: CASSLSSGGPTEAFF. CDR3 sequence (DNA): TGTGCCAGCTCATTATCCTCGGGGGGGCCCACTGAAGCTTTCTTT. Variable domain in full (rest from reference TRBV18 and TRBJ1-1): NAGVMQNPRHLVRRRGQEARLRCSPMKGHSHVYWYRQLPEEGLKFMVYLQKENIIDESGMPKERFSAEFPKEGPSILRIQQVVRGDSAAYFCASSLSSGGPTEAFFGQGTRLTVV.

The chain uses TRBV6-5 and TRBJ2-1, with TRBD1 matching over 10 bases. Germline V gene lookup returns CDR1 MNHEY and CDR2 SVGAGI. The CDR3 loop spans 13 amino acids. The J segment lost 6 bases and the V segment lost 6 bases, leaving 2 bases of the junction unmatched. CDR3 DNA sequence: TGTGCCAGCAGGGGGACAGGGGCCAATGAGCAGTTCTTC. It is translated as CASRGTGANEQFF.

The chain has TRBV15 and TRBJ1-1, with D perhaps TRBD1 (5 bases). V lost 3 bases to trimming and J lost 3 bases, with 11 bases between them. The CDR3 length is 14 residues. Germline V lookup: CDR1 LNHNV, CDR2 YYDKDF (reference sequence). DNA of the CDR3: TGTGCCACCAGCAGGGCAACAGGATACACTGAAGCTTTCTTT. Protein: CATSRATGYTEAFF.

The chain combines TRBV5-4 with TRBJ1-4; 7 bases agree with TRBD1. This CDR3 spans 15 amino acids. J lost 7 bases, V lost 6 bases, and 12 bases had no gene match. CDR1 is SGHNT and CDR2 is YYREEE in the germline V gene (reference sequence). CDR3 nucleotide sequence: TGTGCCAGCACCAGCACAGGGGACGGAGGTGAAAAACTGTTTTTT. It codes for CASTSTGDGGEKLFF.

V and J are TRBV7-8 and TRBJ1-5, with D maybe TRBD1 (6 bases). This CDR3 has 14 residues. Deletions cut 1 base from V and 3 bases from J, with 7 bases between. CDR1 and CDR2 from the germline V gene are SGHVS and FQNEAQ. This chain's CDR3 is CASSLGGPNQPQHF. The CDR3 nucleotides read TGTGCCAGCAGCTTAGGGGGGCCCAATCAGCCCCAGCATTTT.

The genes are TRBV13 and TRBJ1-1, with D possibly matching TRBD1 (6 bases). Trimming removed 3 bases from V and 5 bases from J, with 10 bases in between. Germline CDR1 and CDR2: PRHDT and FYEKMQ (reference sequence). The CDR3 is 13 residues long. The CDR3 loop is CASSFTGTTEAFF. The CDR3 bases are TGTGCCAGCAGCTTCACAGGGACGACTGAAGCTTTCTTT.

The chain couples TRBV19 to TRBJ1-2, with D possibly matching TRBD1 (6 bases). Germline V gene lookup returns CDR1 LNHDA and CDR2 SQIVND (reference sequence). The V gene lost 2 bases and the J gene lost 5 bases, with 18 bases spanning the gap. The CDR3 contains 16 residues. CDR3 coding DNA: TGTGCCAGTAGTATACAGGACAGCCCAGAACCTTATGGCTACACCTTC. Amino acids: CASSIQDSPEPYGYTF.

The genes are TRBV27 and TRBJ1-5; maybe TRBD1 (5 bases). The CDR3 covers 15 residues. V lost 6 bases, J lost 5 bases, and 17 bases lay in between. CDR1 and CDR2 from the germline V gene are MNHEY and SMNVEV (reference sequence). CDR3 region: CASSTRPQGDQPQHF. The DNA of the CDR3 is TGTGCCAGCAGCACCCGCCCCCAGGGTGATCAGCCCCAGCATTTT.